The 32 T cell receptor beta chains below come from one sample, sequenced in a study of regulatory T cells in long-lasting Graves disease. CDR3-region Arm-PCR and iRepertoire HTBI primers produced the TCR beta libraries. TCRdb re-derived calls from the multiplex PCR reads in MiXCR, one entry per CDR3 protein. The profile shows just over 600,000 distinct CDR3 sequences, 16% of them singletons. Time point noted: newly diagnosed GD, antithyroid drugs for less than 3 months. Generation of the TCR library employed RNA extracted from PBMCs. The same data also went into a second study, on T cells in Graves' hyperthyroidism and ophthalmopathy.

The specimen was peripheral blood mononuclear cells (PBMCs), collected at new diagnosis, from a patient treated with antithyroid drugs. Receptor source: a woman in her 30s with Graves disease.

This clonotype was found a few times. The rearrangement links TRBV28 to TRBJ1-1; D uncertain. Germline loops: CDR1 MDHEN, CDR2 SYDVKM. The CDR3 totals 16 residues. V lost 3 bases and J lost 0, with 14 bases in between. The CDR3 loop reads CASSFPLKPMNTEAFF. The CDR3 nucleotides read TGTGCCAGCAGTTTTCCCCTCAAACCCATGAACACTGAAGCTTTCTTT.

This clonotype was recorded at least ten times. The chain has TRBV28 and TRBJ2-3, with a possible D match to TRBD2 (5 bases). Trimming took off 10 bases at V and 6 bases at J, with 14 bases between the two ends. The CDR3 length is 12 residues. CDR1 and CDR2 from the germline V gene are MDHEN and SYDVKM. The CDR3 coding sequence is TGTGCCATCGGGAAAACCCCGGATACGCAGTATTTT. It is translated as CAIGKTPDTQYF.

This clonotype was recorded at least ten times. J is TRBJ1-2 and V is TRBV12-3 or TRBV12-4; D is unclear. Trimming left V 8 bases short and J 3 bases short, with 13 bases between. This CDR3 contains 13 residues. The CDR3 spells CASQETDYYGYTF. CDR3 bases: TGTGCCAGCCAAGAGACGGACTACTATGGCTACACCTTC.

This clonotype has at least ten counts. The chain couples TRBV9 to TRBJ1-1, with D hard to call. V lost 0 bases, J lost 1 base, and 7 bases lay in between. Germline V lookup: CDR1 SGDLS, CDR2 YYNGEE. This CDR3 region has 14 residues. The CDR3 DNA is TGTGCCAGCAGCGTAGGAAAAGGGAACACTGAAGCTTTCTTT. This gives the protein CASSVGKGNTEAFF.

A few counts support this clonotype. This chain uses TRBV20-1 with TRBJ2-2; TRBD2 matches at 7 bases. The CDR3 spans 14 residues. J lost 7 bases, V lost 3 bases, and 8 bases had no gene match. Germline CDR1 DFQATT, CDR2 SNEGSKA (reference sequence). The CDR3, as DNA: TGCAGTGCTAGTCGGACCACGGGGGGCGGGGAGCTGTTTTTT. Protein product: CSASRTTGGGELFF.

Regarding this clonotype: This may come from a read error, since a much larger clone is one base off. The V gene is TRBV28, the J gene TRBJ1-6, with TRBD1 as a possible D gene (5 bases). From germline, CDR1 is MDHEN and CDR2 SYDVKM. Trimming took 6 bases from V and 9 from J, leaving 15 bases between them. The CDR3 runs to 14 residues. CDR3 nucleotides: TGTGCCAGCAGCCCGCGGGGCAGGGCTTCACCCCTCCACTTT. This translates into CASSPRGRASPLHF.

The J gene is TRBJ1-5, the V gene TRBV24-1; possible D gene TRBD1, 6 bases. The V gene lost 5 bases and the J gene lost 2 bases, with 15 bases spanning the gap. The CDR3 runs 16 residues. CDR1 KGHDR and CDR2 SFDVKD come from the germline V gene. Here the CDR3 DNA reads TGTGCCACCAGTGCCAAGGGGGGCTTCGGCAATCAGCCCCAGCATTTT. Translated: CATSAKGGFGNQPQHF.

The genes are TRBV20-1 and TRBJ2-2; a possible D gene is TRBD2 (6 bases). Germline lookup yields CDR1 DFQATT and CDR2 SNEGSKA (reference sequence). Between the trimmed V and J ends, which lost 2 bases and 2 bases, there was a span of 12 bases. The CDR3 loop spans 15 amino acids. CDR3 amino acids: CSARLRGKNTGELFF. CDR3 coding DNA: TGCAGTGCTAGATTGCGGGGAAAAAACACCGGGGAGCTGTTTTTT.

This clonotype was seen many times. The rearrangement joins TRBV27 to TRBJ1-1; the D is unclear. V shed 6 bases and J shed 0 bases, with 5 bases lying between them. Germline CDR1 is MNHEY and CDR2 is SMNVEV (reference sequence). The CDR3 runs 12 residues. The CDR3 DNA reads TGTGCCAGCAGGAAACTGAACACTGAAGCTTTCTTT. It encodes CASRKLNTEAFF.

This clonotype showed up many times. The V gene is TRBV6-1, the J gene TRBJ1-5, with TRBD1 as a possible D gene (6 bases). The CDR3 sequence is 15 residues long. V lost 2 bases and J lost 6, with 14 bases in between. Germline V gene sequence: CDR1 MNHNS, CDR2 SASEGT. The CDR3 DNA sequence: TGTGCCAGCAGTGAATCGGGCCTAGGGGGTCAGCCCCAGCATTTT. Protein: CASSESGLGGQPQHF.

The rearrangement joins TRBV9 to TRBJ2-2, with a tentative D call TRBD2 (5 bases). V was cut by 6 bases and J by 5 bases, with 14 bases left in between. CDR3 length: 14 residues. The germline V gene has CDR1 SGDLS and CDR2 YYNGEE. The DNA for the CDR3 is TGTGCCAGCAACAGCGGTGTGGCTACCGGGGAGCTGTTTTTT. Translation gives CASNSGVATGELFF.

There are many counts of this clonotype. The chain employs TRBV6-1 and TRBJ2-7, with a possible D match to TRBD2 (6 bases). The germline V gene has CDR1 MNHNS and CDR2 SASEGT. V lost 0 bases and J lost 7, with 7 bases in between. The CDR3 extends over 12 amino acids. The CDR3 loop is CASSEAAGEQYF. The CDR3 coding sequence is TGTGCCAGCAGTGAAGCCGCGGGAGAGCAGTACTTC.

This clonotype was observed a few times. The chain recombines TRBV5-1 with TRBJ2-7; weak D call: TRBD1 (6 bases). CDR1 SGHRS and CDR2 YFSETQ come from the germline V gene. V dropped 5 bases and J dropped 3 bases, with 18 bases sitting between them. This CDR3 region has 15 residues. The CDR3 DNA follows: TGCGCCAGCAGGAGACCGGGACAAGGCTTCTACGAGCAGTACTTC. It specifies CASRRPGQGFYEQYF.

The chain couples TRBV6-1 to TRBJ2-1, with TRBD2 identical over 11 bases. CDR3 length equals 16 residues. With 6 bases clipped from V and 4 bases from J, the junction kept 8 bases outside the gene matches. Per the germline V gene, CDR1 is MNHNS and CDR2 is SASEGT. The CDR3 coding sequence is TGTGCCAGCAGCAATAGCGGGAGGGCTGCTTACAATGAGCAGTTCTTC. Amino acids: CASSNSGRAAYNEQFF.

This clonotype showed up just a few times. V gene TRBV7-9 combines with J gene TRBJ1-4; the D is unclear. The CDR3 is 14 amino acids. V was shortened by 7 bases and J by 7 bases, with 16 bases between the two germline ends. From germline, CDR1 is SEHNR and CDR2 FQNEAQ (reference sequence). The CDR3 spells CASTPFSETEKLFF. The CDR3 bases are TGTGCCAGCACCCCCTTCAGCGAAACTGAAAAACTGTTTTTT.

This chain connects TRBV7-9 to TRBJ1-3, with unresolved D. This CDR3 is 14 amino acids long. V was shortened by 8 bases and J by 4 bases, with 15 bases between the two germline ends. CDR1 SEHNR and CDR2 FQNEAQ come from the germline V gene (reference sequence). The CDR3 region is CASGVEPGGNTIYF. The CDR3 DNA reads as TGTGCCAGCGGGGTGGAACCGGGGGGAAACACCATATATTTT.

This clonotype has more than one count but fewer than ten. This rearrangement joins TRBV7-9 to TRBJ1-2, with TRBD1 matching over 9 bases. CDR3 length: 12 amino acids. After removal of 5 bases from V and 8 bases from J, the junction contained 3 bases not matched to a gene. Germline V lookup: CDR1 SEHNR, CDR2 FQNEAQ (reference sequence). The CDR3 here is CASSDRGSGYTF. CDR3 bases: TGTGCCAGCAGCGACAGGGGGTCGGGCTACACCTTC.

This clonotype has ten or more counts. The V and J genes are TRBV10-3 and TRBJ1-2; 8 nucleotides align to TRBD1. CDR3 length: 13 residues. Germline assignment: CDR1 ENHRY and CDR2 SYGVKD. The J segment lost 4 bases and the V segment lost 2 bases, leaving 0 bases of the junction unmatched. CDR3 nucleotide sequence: TGTGCCATCAGTGAGCAGGGGGCCTATGGCTACACCTTC. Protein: CAISEQGAYGYTF.

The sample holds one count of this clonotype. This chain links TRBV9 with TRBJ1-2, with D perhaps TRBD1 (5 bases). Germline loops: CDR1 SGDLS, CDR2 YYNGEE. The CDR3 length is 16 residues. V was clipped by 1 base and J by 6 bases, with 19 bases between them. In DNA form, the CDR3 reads TGTGCCAGCAGCGTAAGTGGCAGGGCCGGTGGGGATGGCTACACCTTC. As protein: CASSVSGRAGGDGYTF.

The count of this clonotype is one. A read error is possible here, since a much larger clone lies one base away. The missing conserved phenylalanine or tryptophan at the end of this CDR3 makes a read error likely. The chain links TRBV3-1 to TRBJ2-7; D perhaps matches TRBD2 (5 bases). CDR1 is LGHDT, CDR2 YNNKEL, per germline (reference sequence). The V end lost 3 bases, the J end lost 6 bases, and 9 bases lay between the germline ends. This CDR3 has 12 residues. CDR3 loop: CASSQSRVEQYL. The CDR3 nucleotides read TGTGCCAGCAGCCAGTCGAGGGTCGAGCAGTACCTC.

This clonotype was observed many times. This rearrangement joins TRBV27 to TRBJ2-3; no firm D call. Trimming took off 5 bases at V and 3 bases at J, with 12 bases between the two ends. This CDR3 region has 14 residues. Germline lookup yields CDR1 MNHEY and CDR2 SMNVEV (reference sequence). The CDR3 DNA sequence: TGTGCCAGCAGTCTTAACCTGCCGACAGATACGCAGTATTTT. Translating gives CASSLNLPTDTQYF.

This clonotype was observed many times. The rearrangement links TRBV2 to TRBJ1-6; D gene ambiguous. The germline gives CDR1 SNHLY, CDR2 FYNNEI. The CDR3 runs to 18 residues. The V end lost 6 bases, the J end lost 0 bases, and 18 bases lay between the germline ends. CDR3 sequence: CASSHRDLALSYNSPLHF. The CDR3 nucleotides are TGTGCCAGCAGCCACCGGGATCTCGCACTCTCCTATAATTCACCCCTCCACTTT.

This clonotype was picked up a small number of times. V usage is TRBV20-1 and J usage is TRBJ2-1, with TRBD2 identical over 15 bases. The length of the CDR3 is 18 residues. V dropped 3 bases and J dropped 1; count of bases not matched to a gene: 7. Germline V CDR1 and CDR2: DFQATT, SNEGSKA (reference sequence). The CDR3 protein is CSARRTSGRASSYNEQFF. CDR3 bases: TGCAGTGCTAGGAGGACTAGCGGGAGGGCCAGTTCCTACAATGAGCAGTTCTTC.

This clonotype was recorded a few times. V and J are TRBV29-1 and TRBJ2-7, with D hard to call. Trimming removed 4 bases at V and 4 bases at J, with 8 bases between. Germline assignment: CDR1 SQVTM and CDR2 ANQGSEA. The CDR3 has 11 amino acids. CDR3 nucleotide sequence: TGCAGCGTTGTCAGTGAGTACGAGCAGTACTTC. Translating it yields CSVVSEYEQYF.

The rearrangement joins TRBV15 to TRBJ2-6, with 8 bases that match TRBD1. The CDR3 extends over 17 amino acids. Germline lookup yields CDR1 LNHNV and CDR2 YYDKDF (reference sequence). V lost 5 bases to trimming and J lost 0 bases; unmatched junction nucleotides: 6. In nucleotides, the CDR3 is TGTGCCACCAGCGGAAGAACAGGGGGCTCTGGGGCCAACGTCCTGACTTTC. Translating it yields CATSGRTGGSGANVLTF.

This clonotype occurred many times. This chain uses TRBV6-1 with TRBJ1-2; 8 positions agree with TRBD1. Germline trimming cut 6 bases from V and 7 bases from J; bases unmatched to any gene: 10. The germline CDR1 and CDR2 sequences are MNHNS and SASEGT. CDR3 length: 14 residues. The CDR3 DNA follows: TGTGCCAGCAGCCGAGGACAGGGTCTAGGTGGCTACACCTTC. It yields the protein CASSRGQGLGGYTF.

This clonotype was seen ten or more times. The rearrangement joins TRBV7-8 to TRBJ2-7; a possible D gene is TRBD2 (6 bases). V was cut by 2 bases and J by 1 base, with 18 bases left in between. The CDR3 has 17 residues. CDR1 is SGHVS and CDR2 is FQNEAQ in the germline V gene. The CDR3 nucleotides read TGTGCCAGCAGCTTACCCGCGGGAACCGTGTTATCCTACGAGCAGTACTTC. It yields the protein CASSLPAGTVLSYEQYF.

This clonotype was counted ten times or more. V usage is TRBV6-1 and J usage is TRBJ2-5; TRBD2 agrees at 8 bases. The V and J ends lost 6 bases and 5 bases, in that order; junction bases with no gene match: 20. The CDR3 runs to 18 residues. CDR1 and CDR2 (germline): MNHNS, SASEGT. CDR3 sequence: CASSKWGGTSSSGETQYF. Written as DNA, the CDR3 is TGTGCCAGCAGCAAATGGGGAGGGACTAGTTCGTCGGGCGAGACCCAGTACTTC.

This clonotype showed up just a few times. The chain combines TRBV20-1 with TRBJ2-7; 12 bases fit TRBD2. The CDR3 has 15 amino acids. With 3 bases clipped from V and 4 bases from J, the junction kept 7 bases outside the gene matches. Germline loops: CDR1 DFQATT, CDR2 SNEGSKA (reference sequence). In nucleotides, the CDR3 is TGCAGTGCTAGTGGGGGGACTAGCGGGCTATACGAGCAGTACTTC. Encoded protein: CSASGGTSGLYEQYF.

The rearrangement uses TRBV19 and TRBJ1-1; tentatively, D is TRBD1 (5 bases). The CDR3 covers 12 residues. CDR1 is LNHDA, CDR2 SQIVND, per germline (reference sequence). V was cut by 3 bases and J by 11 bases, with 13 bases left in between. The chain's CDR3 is CASSIGGPRAFF. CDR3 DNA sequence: TGTGCCAGTAGTATTGGGGGTCCCCGGGCTTTCTTT.

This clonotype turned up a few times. CDR3 in DNA: TGCGCCAGCAGCCAGCCTACTAGCGGGAGAGCCAAAAACATTCAGTACTTC. Translating gives CASSQPTSGRAKNIQYF. The chain recombines TRBV4-1 with TRBJ2-4; TRBD2 matches at 11 bases. The germline CDR1 and CDR2 sequences are MGHRA and YSYEKL. V shed 3 bases, J shed 0 bases, and the junction held 4 bases outside the gene matches. The CDR3 is made up of 17 amino acids.

The CDR3 spells CASKGLAAGELFF. The CDR3 DNA sequence: TGTGCCAGCAAGGGACTAGCAGCCGGGGAGCTGTTTTTT. The rearrangement links TRBV28 to TRBJ2-2; 9 bases map to TRBD2. V gave up 7 bases and J gave up 6 bases; unmatched junction bases: 3. This CDR3 region has 13 residues. Germline V gene lookup returns CDR1 MDHEN and CDR2 SYDVKM.